The present T cell receptor beta chain was sequenced within a study of shared T cell receptors in the human thymus. The protocol was immunoSEQ multiplex PCR, while the TCRdb copy is restricted to in-frame clones and leaves out a portion. The data show some 760,000 clones, approximately 83% seen once. The data also belong to a second study, concerning human thymus T cells. That paper notes: All donors were healthy Finnish infants who were undergoing corrective surgery to treat congenital heart defects. Resections from corrective heart surgery supplied the thymus tissue. Gene usage (both V and J) appeared biased in thymic and blood repertoires. Thymic repertoires of unrelated individuals were reported in related research to overlap highly.

This clonotype was obtained from a girl less than two years old with a congenital heart defect. Sequenced material: thymocytes.

CDR3 DNA sequence: TGTGCCAGCAGCTTGGGACTAGGGTCTAGCACAGATACGCAGTATTTT. It specifies CASSLGLGSSTDTQYF. This chain uses TRBV7-2 with TRBJ2-3; 8 bases fit TRBD2. J lost 0 bases, V lost 3 bases, and 5 bases had no gene match. The CDR3 covers 16 residues. The V gene's germline CDR1 is SGHTA and CDR2 FQGNSA.